Each of the 14 T cell receptor beta chains below was sequenced from the same sample in a study of PD-L1 blockade in urothelial cancer. Assay used: immunoSEQ multiplex PCR; TCRdb lists only in-frame clones, some missing. The data hold approximately 52,000 clones, with 85% observed a single time. Time point described: pretreatment peripheral blood. The specimen comprised PBMCs, sampled around atezolizumab (anti-PD-L1) treatment. These receptors all stem from a man between 70 and 80 years old with urothelial cancer.

With regard to this clone: The sample has other DNA sequences that encode this CDR3 too. The J gene is TRBJ1-1, the V gene TRBV28, with TRBD1 as a possible D gene (5 bases). The CDR3 contains 14 residues. Trimming took 6 bases from V and 3 from J, leaving 14 bases between them. Germline CDR1 MDHEN, CDR2 SYDVKM. The DNA for the CDR3 is TGTGCCAGCAGCCCGTCGGGGGGGTACACTGAAGCTTTCTTT. This sequence encodes CASSPSGGYTEAFF.

The chain joins TRBV14 to TRBJ2-7, with 7 bases matching TRBD1. CDR3 length: 19 amino acids. V trimming: 5 bases; J trimming: 0 bases; junction bases outside the gene matches: 19. Per the germline V gene, CDR1 is SGHDN and CDR2 is FVKESK. CDR3 protein: CASSSRDREPFPFSYEQYF. CDR3 bases: TGTGCCAGCAGCTCCCGAGACAGGGAGCCCTTTCCTTTCTCCTACGAGCAGTACTTC.

The V gene is TRBV15, the J gene TRBJ1-1; 8 bases map to TRBD1. The CDR3 is made up of 17 amino acids. With 3 bases clipped from V and 3 bases from J, the junction kept 12 bases outside the gene matches. Per the germline V gene, CDR1 is LNHNV and CDR2 is YYDKDF (reference sequence). The CDR3 reads CATSRGRQGRGDTEAFF. The CDR3 DNA reads TGTGCCACCAGCAGGGGAAGACAGGGGCGAGGGGACACTGAAGCTTTCTTT.

This clone is a singleton in its sample. V gene TRBV5-4 combines with J gene TRBJ2-7; D perhaps matches TRBD1 (6 bases). This CDR3 contains 14 residues. V lost 1 base and J 2 bases, leaving 10 bases between the germline ends. CDR1 SGHNT and CDR2 YYREEE come from the germline V gene (reference sequence). The CDR3 DNA sequence: TGTGCCAGCAGCTTGACAGGGACCACCTACGAGCAGTACTTC. As protein: CASSLTGTTYEQYF.

V usage is TRBV2 and J usage is TRBJ2-2; 8 bases fit TRBD1. CDR3 size: 15 residues. J was trimmed by 2 bases and V by 7 bases; bases with no gene match: 6. The germline V gene has CDR1 SNHLY and CDR2 FYNNEI. This chain's CDR3 is CASNRGTGNTGELFF. Written as DNA, the CDR3 is TGTGCCAGCAACCGCGGGACAGGAAACACCGGGGAGCTGTTTTTT.

A few counts support this clone. The chain recombines TRBV6-1 with TRBJ2-1; 8 bases match TRBD2. The CDR3 contains 17 residues. Trimming at V came to 1 base and at J to 7 bases, leaving 12 bases not matched to a gene. The germline gives CDR1 MNHNS, CDR2 SASEGT. Here the CDR3 DNA reads TGTGCCAGCAGTGAAGGCGTTGCAGCGGGAGTAAGGAATGAGCAGTTCTTC. Encoded protein: CASSEGVAAGVRNEQFF.

The chain is built from TRBV7-2 and TRBJ1-5; the match to TRBD1 covers 12 bases. In germline, CDR1 is SGHTA, CDR2 FQGNSA. The CDR3 consists of 18 residues. V dropped 1 base and J dropped 1; count of bases not matched to a gene: 5. The CDR3, as DNA: TGTGCCAGCAGCTTAGTGGGGACAGGGGGCTACAGCAATCAGCCCCAGCATTTT. Residues: CASSLVGTGGYSNQPQHF.

The chain links TRBV7-6 to TRBJ1-1; D is ambiguous. The CDR3 loop spans 17 amino acids. CDR1 is SGHVS and CDR2 is FNYEAQ in the germline V gene. The V gene lost 10 bases and the J gene lost 0 bases, with 24 bases spanning the gap. CDR3 in DNA: TGTGCCACCATCTCATCCCCTTCAGAGGAGATGAACACTGAAGCTTTCTTT. Translation gives CATISSPSEEMNTEAFF. Variable domain in full (rest from reference TRBV7-6 and TRBJ1-1): GAGVSQSPRYKVTKRGQDVALRCDPISGHVSLYWYRQALGQGPEFLTYFNYEAQQDKSGLPNDRFSAERPEGSISTLTIQRTEQRDSAMYRCATISSPSEEMNTEAFFGQGTRLTVV.

This chain uses TRBV5-1 with TRBJ1-1; D unclear. CDR3 length: 13 residues. V was pared by 1 base and J by 1 base, with 5 bases between. Germline loops: CDR1 SGHRS, CDR2 YFSETQ. The CDR3 protein is CASSLRENTEAFF. The CDR3 DNA sequence: TGCGCCAGCAGCTTGCGGGAGAACACTGAAGCTTTCTTT. Variable domain in full (rest from reference TRBV5-1 and TRBJ1-1): KAGVTQTPRYLIKTRGQQVTLSCSPISGHRSVSWYQQTPGQGLQFLFEYFSETQRNKGNFPGRFSGRQFSNSRSEMNVSTLELGDSALYLCASSLRENTEAFFGQGTRLTVV.

The rearrangement links TRBV15 to TRBJ2-1, with TRBD1 identical over 8 bases. With V trimmed by 3 bases and J by 4 bases, 5 bases remained unmatched. Germline V gene data show CDR1 as LNHNV and CDR2 as YYDKDF (reference sequence). The length of the CDR3 is 15 residues. The CDR3 region has the DNA TGTGCCACCAGCAGCGACAGGGGTCGTTACAATGAGCAGTTCTTC. Protein: CATSSDRGRYNEQFF. The full variable domain, with the rest looked up from reference TRBV15 and TRBJ2-1, is DAMVIQNPRYQVTQFGKPVTLSCSQTLNHNVMYWYQQKSSQAPKLLFHYYDKDFNNEADTPDNFQSRRPNTSFCFLDIRSPGLGDTAMYLCATSSDRGRYNEQFFGPGTRLTVL.

This clone was seen a handful of times. V and J are TRBV2 and TRBJ2-5; tentatively, D is TRBD1 (6 bases). V lost 6 bases, J lost 5 bases, and 25 bases lay in between. The CDR3 is made up of 17 amino acids. The germline V gene encodes CDR1 SNHLY and CDR2 FYNNEI. The CDR3 DNA follows: TGTGCCAGCAGCGGGGCCTACAACAGGGCGAGCCGGGAGACCCAGTACTTC. Amino acid sequence: CASSGAYNRASRETQYF.

The V and J genes are TRBV29-1 and TRBJ1-1; D call uncertain. Germline V gene sequence: CDR1 SQVTM, CDR2 ANQGSEA. Trimming shortened V by 2 bases and J by 5 bases, and 12 bases separated the two germline ends. The CDR3 spans 13 residues. As DNA, the CDR3 is TGCAGCGTTGAATTCCAGGCGAGTACTGAAGCTTTCTTT. Its translation: CSVEFQASTEAFF.

The CDR3 region has the DNA TGTGCCAGCTCACCACCCCAAGGAGGATCCCAAGAGACCCAGTACTTC. Translation gives CASSPPQGGSQETQYF. The gene calls are TRBV18 and TRBJ2-5, with TRBD2 as a possible D gene (5 bases). CDR1 KGHSH and CDR2 LQKENI come from the germline V gene. Deletions cut 0 bases from V and 1 base from J, with 12 bases between. The CDR3 is 16 amino acids. Drawing the rest from reference TRBV18 and TRBJ2-5, the complete variable domain is NAGVMQNPRHLVRRRGQEARLRCSPMKGHSHVYWYRQLPEEGLKFMVYLQKENIIDESGMPKERFSAEFPKEGPSILRIQQVVRGDSAAYFCASSPPQGGSQETQYFGPGTRLLVL.

This chain links TRBV7-2 with TRBJ2-4; the match to TRBD2 covers 8 bases. V dropped 5 bases and J dropped 9; count of bases not matched to a gene: 9. The germline gives CDR1 SGHTA, CDR2 FQGNSA. This CDR3 has 14 amino acids. For the CDR3, the DNA is TGTGCCAGCAGCCCGGGGACTAGGCTAGGCATTCAGTACTTC. It translates to CASSPGTRLGIQYF.